The following is a TCR beta chain sequence with its context. Antigen specificity is unknown. This sample was included in a study of CD8+CD57+ T cells in acquired aplastic anemia. Points from the study as a whole: Some 28 CD8+ CDR3 sequences occurred in both the patients and the controls.

Patients sequenced had flow cytometry evidence of CD8+CD57+ cell expansion. Both TCR beta VDJ combination and CDR3 sequence profiling were carried out. Genomic DNA was the template for this profiling. TCRdb used MiXCR to reprocess the reads, holding one entry per CDR3 protein. The sample holds about 98,000 distinct CDR3 sequences; around 70% are singletons and the top ten take over 55%. Per the germline V gene, CDR1 is SGHTA and CDR2 is FQGNSA. V was pared by 1 base and J by 3 bases, with 3 bases between. This CDR3 contains 12 residues. The chain has TRBV7-2 and TRBJ1-2; no clear D gene. The receptor comes from a human donor with aplastic anemia. Material: sorted CD4+, CD8+, or CD8+CD57+ T cells (not recorded which) from PBMCs. In nucleotides, the CDR3 is TGTGCCAGCAGCTTAGGGCACTATGGCTACACCTTC. It encodes CASSLGHYGYTF.